The 3 T cell receptor beta chains below come from one sample, sequenced in a study of beta chain features in type 1 diabetes. The authors reverse transcribed all of the isolated RNA, so sequencing captured expressed TCRB transcripts. Generated by immunoSEQ multiplex PCR, the TCRdb table keeps only in-frame clones and is missing some. This sample has some 150,000 clones, with about 9.1% found just once. Material: central memory CD4+ T cells from blood. The receptors shown here come from a woman between 35 and 50 years old in good health.

This sequence joins TRBV15 and TRBJ1-2, with a tentative D call TRBD1 (6 bases). V dropped 0 bases and J dropped 1 base, with 12 bases sitting between them. Germline V gene sequence: CDR1 LNHNV, CDR2 YYDKDF (reference sequence). The CDR3 sequence is 16 residues long. This CDR3 reads CATSRDQGTVNYGYTF. CDR3 in DNA: TGTGCCACCAGCAGAGATCAGGGGACCGTTAACTATGGCTACACCTTC.

This chain joins TRBV28 and TRBJ1-1, with D tentatively TRBD1 (5 bases). Trimming took off 2 bases at V and 0 bases at J, with 7 bases between the two ends. There are 14 residues in the CDR3. Looked up from germline, CDR1 is MDHEN and CDR2 is SYDVKM. In DNA, the CDR3 is TGTGCCAGCAGTTTAGTCAGGGTGAACACTGAAGCTTTCTTT. Its protein is CASSLVRVNTEAFF.

As to this clone: This sample includes further DNA sequences coding for the same CDR3. The CDR3: CASSLGANTEAFF. CDR3 DNA sequence: TGTGCCAGCAGCTTAGGGGCGAACACTGAAGCTTTCTTT. This sequence joins TRBV7-2 and TRBJ1-1; D is uncertain. The germline V gene encodes CDR1 SGHTA and CDR2 FQGNSA. The V and J ends lost 1 base and 1 base respectively, with 4 bases between them. The CDR3 covers 13 residues.